The sequence of this T cell receptor (beta chain) was determined in a study of T cell responses to AZD1222 COVID-19 vaccine. The study's findings and limits: Across spike, vaccine-associated CD4 TCRs were found, dominant at 160-218 and 743-854. A mostly white British donor set with more females was recruited, and clonal diversity was possibly underestimated. Breadth and depth of Spike-specific TCRs rose after two AZD1222 doses.

TCRdb keeps only in-frame clones here, not all; method: immunoSEQ multiplex PCR. The table records 100,000 to 130,000 clones, 91% of them present only once. Turning to this clone: Antigen unknown.

Germline loops: CDR1 SGDLS, CDR2 YYNGEE. Trimming left V 0 bases short and J 1 base short, with 15 bases between. The CDR3 runs to 17 residues. This sample comprised peripheral blood, obtained on day 0 of AZD1222 vaccination. The sequence was obtained from an adult in good health. This sequence joins TRBV9 and TRBJ2-3; TRBD1 might be the D (6 bases). CDR3 protein: CASSVELQGLGTDTQYF. CDR3 nucleotides: TGTGCCAGCAGCGTAGAATTACAGGGATTAGGCACAGATACGCAGTATTTT.